Each of the 26 T cell receptor beta chains below was sequenced from the same sample in a study of T cell changes during pregnancy in multiple sclerosis. The protocol was immunoSEQ multiplex PCR, while the TCRdb copy is restricted to in-frame clones and leaves out a portion. The sample has around 20,000 clones, approximately 81% seen once. Sequenced here: CD8+ T cells from peripheral blood mononuclear cells, sampled after pregnancy. The receptors stem from a female donor with multiple sclerosis, enrolled in a pregnancy study.

The chain recombines TRBV19 with TRBJ2-1, with 10 bases identical to TRBD2. V gave up 8 bases and J gave up 8 bases; unmatched junction bases: 6. Germline CDR1 is LNHDA and CDR2 is SQIVND (reference sequence). The CDR3 has 13 residues. The CDR3: CASASGRVDEQFF. The CDR3 DNA is TGTGCCAGTGCGAGCGGGAGGGTGGATGAGCAGTTCTTC.

The chain recombines TRBV11-2 with TRBJ2-2; D remains unclear. The germline V gene encodes CDR1 SGHAT and CDR2 FQNNGV. The CDR3 length is 15 residues. With 1 base removed from V and 7 bases from J, the gap between germline ends came to 13 bases. For the CDR3, the DNA is TGTGCCAGCAGCTTAGCCCCCGACACGGTCGGGGAGCTGTTTTTT. Translating it yields CASSLAPDTVGELFF.

This rearrangement joins TRBV4-3 to TRBJ2-7, with 9 bases matching TRBD1. Losses at the gene ends were 1 base for V and 7 bases for J; bases not matched to a gene: 8. This CDR3 is 15 amino acids long. Germline CDR1 and CDR2: LGHNA and YSLEER. The CDR3 DNA follows: TGCGCCAGCAGCCAAGCGTACAGGGGGCAGTCAGAGCAGTACTTC. Residues: CASSQAYRGQSEQYF.

The rearrangement joins TRBV2 to TRBJ2-3; D possibly corresponds to TRBD1 (7 bases). The CDR3 runs 14 residues. The V and J ends lost 8 bases and 5 bases respectively, with 17 bases between them. From germline, CDR1 is SNHLY and CDR2 FYNNEI. This CDR3 is CASAEEGAIDTQYF. In DNA form, the CDR3 reads TGTGCCAGCGCTGAGGAGGGGGCAATAGATACGCAGTATTTT.

The chain combines TRBV15 with TRBJ1-5, with D unclear. With 0 bases removed from V and 5 bases from J, the gap between germline ends came to 11 bases. Per the germline V gene, CDR1 is LNHNV and CDR2 is YYDKDF (reference sequence). There are 15 residues in the CDR3. The CDR3 nucleotides read TGTGCCACCAGCAGAGATGGGGAGGTGCATCAGCCCCAGCATTTT. Protein product: CATSRDGEVHQPQHF.

This clone was seen only once. Other DNA sequences of this sample code for an identical CDR3. This chain links TRBV6-5 with TRBJ2-1, with TRBD2 identical over 15 bases. The junction had 3 bases not matched to a gene; V was cut back by 2 bases and J by 7 bases. Germline lookup yields CDR1 MNHEY and CDR2 SVGAGI. This CDR3 spans 16 amino acids. CDR3 nucleotide sequence: TGTGCCAGCAGTTACACAGGACTAGCGGGAGGGAATGAGCAGTTCTTC. Amino acid sequence: CASSYTGLAGGNEQFF.

This clone was recorded only once. This rearrangement joins TRBV6-4 to TRBJ2-3; D ambiguous. Germline lookup yields CDR1 MRHNA and CDR2 SNTAGT. This CDR3 comprises 15 residues. Trimming cost V 3 bases and J 2 bases, with 12 bases left between them. This CDR3 is CASSEGVGLTDTQYF. CDR3 in DNA: TGTGCCAGCAGTGAGGGCGTCGGTCTCACAGATACGCAGTATTTT.

This clone was detected once. The chain recombines TRBV2 with TRBJ1-1, with 7 bases aligning to TRBD1. Germline CDR1 is SNHLY and CDR2 is FYNNEI. This CDR3 spans 15 amino acids. V trimming: 8 bases; J trimming: 2 bases; junction bases outside the gene matches: 11. CDR3 sequence reads: CASGGGTELNTEAFF. The CDR3 DNA follows: TGTGCCAGCGGTGGGGGGACAGAGTTAAACACTGAAGCTTTCTTT. Combining the CDR3 with reference TRBV2 and TRBJ1-1 gives the whole variable domain EPEVTQTPSHQVTQMGQEVILRCVPISNHLYFYWYRQILGQKVEFLVSFYNNEISEKSEIFDDQFSVERPDGSNFTLKIRSTKLEDSAMYFCASGGGTELNTEAFFGQGTRLTVV.

J is TRBJ1-4 and V is TRBV4-3; D is unresolved. The germline CDR1 and CDR2 sequences are LGHNA and YSLEER. The CDR3 totals 14 residues. The ends were cut back, 8 bases at V and 3 bases at J, with 13 bases in the middle. The CDR3 region is CASGPGLSNEKLFF. As DNA, the CDR3 is TGCGCCAGCGGGCCCGGACTATCTAATGAAAAACTGTTTTTT.

A single count supports this clone. The chain recombines TRBV29-1 with TRBJ2-7; maybe TRBD2 (6 bases). Germline assignment: CDR1 SQVTM and CDR2 ANQGSEA. V shed 6 bases and J shed 3 bases, with 15 bases lying between them. The CDR3 has 13 amino acids. CDR3 sequence reads: CSVGSGEHYEQYF. In DNA form, the CDR3 reads TGCAGCGTCGGATCGGGGGAACACTACGAGCAGTACTTC.

V gene TRBV27 combines with J gene TRBJ1-1; the D gene is possibly TRBD1 (6 bases). CDR1 and CDR2 (germline): MNHEY, SMNVEV (reference sequence). The CDR3 has 15 residues. V dropped 5 bases and J dropped 1 base, with 14 bases sitting between them. The CDR3 here is CASSPSGRGNTEAFF. CDR3 sequence (DNA): TGTGCCAGCAGTCCGTCGGGCAGGGGGAACACTGAAGCTTTCTTT.

The chain carries TRBV2 and TRBJ2-5, with 7 bases aligning to TRBD1. With V trimmed by 6 bases and J by 1 base, 8 bases remained unmatched. Germline V gives CDR1 SNHLY, CDR2 FYNNEI. The CDR3 has 15 residues. The CDR3 is CASSRRTGIQETQYF. As DNA, the CDR3 is TGTGCCAGCAGCCGCCGGACAGGTATCCAAGAGACCCAGTACTTC.

This chain connects TRBV19 to TRBJ2-3; 11 nucleotides align to TRBD1. Germline CDR1 is LNHDA and CDR2 is SQIVND (reference sequence). Unmatched junction bases numbered 5, after V lost 5 bases and J lost 4 bases. The CDR3 has 15 residues. The CDR3 reads CASSGGTGGADTQYF. DNA for the CDR3: TGTGCCAGTAGTGGGGGGACAGGGGGGGCAGATACGCAGTATTTT.

The CDR3 sequence: CATSRALADSYNEQFF. CDR3 bases: TGTGCCACCAGCAGAGCGCTAGCGGACTCCTACAATGAGCAGTTCTTC. The V and J genes are TRBV15 and TRBJ2-1; 7 bases are a match to TRBD2. CDR1 LNHNV and CDR2 YYDKDF come from the germline V gene (reference sequence). The CDR3 is 16 amino acids. Losses at the gene ends were 1 base for V and 0 bases for J; bases not matched to a gene: 3.

The J gene is TRBJ2-5, the V gene TRBV5-4; 10 positions match TRBD2. Per germline, CDR1 SGHNT and CDR2 YYREEE (reference sequence). This CDR3 spans 15 amino acids. With 4 bases clipped from V and 5 bases from J, the junction kept 8 bases outside the gene matches. CDR3 region: CASSLSSGGRETQYF. The CDR3 DNA follows: TGTGCCAGCAGCCTCTCTAGCGGGGGAAGGGAGACCCAGTACTTC.

V is TRBV30 and J is TRBJ1-2; possible D gene TRBD1, 6 bases. Germline V gene sequence: CDR1 GTSNPN, CDR2 SVGIG (reference sequence). V was pared by 0 bases and J by 6 bases, with 8 bases between. This CDR3 has 12 amino acids. CDR3 residues: CAWSVYRDGYTF. DNA for the CDR3: TGTGCCTGGAGTGTATACAGGGATGGCTACACCTTC.

The genes are TRBV7-6 and TRBJ2-7; 16 nucleotides agree with TRBD2. This CDR3 is 17 amino acids long. V shed 1 base and J 4 bases; nucleotides not matched to a gene: 4. Per germline, CDR1 SGHVS and CDR2 FNYEAQ. The chain's CDR3 is CASSLGGLAGGIYEQYF. The CDR3 DNA reads as TGTGCCAGCAGCTTAGGGGGACTAGCGGGAGGGATTTACGAGCAGTACTTC.

The chain combines TRBV30 with TRBJ2-7; no definite D call. The CDR3 contains 13 residues. Germline loops: CDR1 GTSNPN, CDR2 SVGIG (reference sequence). V was trimmed by 4 bases and J by 0 bases, leaving 10 bases between them. This chain's CDR3 is CAWTVGSSYEQYF. CDR3 bases: TGTGCCTGGACGGTCGGTAGCTCCTACGAGCAGTACTTC.

This clone has more than one count but fewer than ten. This chain uses TRBV6-5 with TRBJ1-3, with 7 bases identical to TRBD1. CDR1 is MNHEY and CDR2 is SVGAGI in the germline V gene. With V trimmed by 6 bases and J by 0 bases, 5 bases remained unmatched. The CDR3 length is 15 residues. The CDR3 region has the DNA TGTGCCAGCAGCAAGACAGGGAGCTCTGGAAACACCATATATTTT. Translated, it gives CASSKTGSSGNTIYF.

This clone was detected only a few times. The CDR3 is CAWSARQGVGYTF. DNA of the CDR3: TGTGCCTGGAGTGCACGACAGGGGGTGGGCTACACCTTC. The chain links TRBV30 to TRBJ1-2, with 9 bases identical to TRBD1. Per germline, CDR1 GTSNPN and CDR2 SVGIG (reference sequence). The CDR3 has 13 amino acids. J was trimmed by 8 bases and V by 1 base; bases with no gene match: 5.

This chain joins TRBV28 and TRBJ2-7; TRBD2 matches 10 bases. V lost 5 bases and J lost 7; bases outside the gene matches: 8. Per the germline V gene, CDR1 is MDHEN and CDR2 is SYDVKM. The CDR3 length is 14 residues. The CDR3 sequence is CASSLLAGEPEQYF. In DNA form, the CDR3 reads TGTGCCAGCAGTCTCCTAGCGGGGGAGCCTGAGCAGTACTTC. Combining the CDR3 with reference TRBV28 and TRBJ2-7 gives the whole variable domain DVKVTQSSRYLVKRTGEKVFLECVQDMDHENMFWYRQDPGLGLRLIYFSYDVKMKEKGDIPEGYSVSREKKERFSLILESASTNQTSMYLCASSLLAGEPEQYFGPGTRLTVT.

The genes are TRBV2 and TRBJ1-1; possibly TRBD1 for D (5 bases). This CDR3 has 13 residues. The V and J ends lost 6 bases and 1 base respectively, with 9 bases between them. CDR1 is SNHLY and CDR2 is FYNNEI in the germline V gene. This CDR3 is CASRSQGNTEAFF. The DNA of the CDR3 is TGTGCCAGCAGGAGTCAGGGGAACACTGAAGCTTTCTTT.

This clone was counted a single time. The chain employs TRBV5-1 and TRBJ2-7, with D perhaps TRBD2 (6 bases). CDR1 and CDR2 from the germline V gene are SGHRS and YFSETQ. The CDR3 runs to 13 residues. Trimming left V 4 bases short and J 1 base short, with 9 bases between. The CDR3 loop reads CASSGTDSYEQYF. DNA of the CDR3: TGCGCCAGCAGCGGGACTGATTCCTACGAGCAGTACTTC.

The J gene is TRBJ2-3, the V gene TRBV9, with a tentative D call TRBD2 (6 bases). The CDR3 covers 16 residues. Between the trimmed V and J ends, which lost 4 bases and 2 bases, there was a span of 17 bases. Germline lookup yields CDR1 SGDLS and CDR2 YYNGEE. CDR3 amino acids: CASSSSTGLTTDTQYF. The DNA for the CDR3 is TGTGCCAGCAGCAGTAGCACGGGACTGACCACAGATACGCAGTATTTT.

V is TRBV6-5 and J is TRBJ2-7; 7 bases match TRBD1. V dropped 6 bases and J dropped 3; count of bases not matched to a gene: 8. The CDR3 sequence is 14 residues long. The germline gives CDR1 MNHEY, CDR2 SVGAGI. The CDR3 coding sequence is TGTGCCAGCAGCCCCCCGGGACAGATCTACGAGCAGTACTTC. Translation: CASSPPGQIYEQYF.

By share, this clone counts as medium-sized. Other DNA sequences in this sample translate to the same CDR3. The rearrangement joins TRBV27 to TRBJ2-2; D is possibly TRBD1 (5 bases). V was cut by 4 bases and J by 1 base, with 13 bases left in between. Germline CDR1 and CDR2: MNHEY and SMNVEV (reference sequence). This CDR3 region has 16 residues. The CDR3 loop reads CASSSPDSENTGELFF. DNA for the CDR3: TGTGCCAGCAGTTCCCCCGACAGCGAGAACACCGGGGAGCTGTTTTTT.